The 25 T cell receptor beta chains presented below share a single source sample, sequenced in a study of T-cell memory formation after mild COVID-19. Via MiXCR, TCRdb re-called the 5' RACE reads, giving one row per CDR3 protein. The sample comprises hundreds of thousands of distinct CDR3 sequences, around 27% of which are singletons, and approximately 13% rests with the top ten. Sample: PBMCs or a T cell subset sorted from them (not recorded which). These receptors were obtained from an adult woman who had mild COVID-19 (a few samples of this study predate the infection). Cell type and time point are not known.

The V call is TRBV2, the J call TRBJ1-5; D call uncertain. Trimming cost V 0 bases and J 6 bases, with 12 bases left between them. This CDR3 is 15 amino acids long. Germline CDR1 and CDR2: SNHLY and FYNNEI. The CDR3, as DNA: TGTGCCAGCAGTGAAGCGCAAGGCGGAGTTCAGCCCCAGCATTTT. This sequence encodes CASSEAQGGVQPQHF.

About this clonotype itself: A much larger clone is a single base away; this may be a read error. The V call is TRBV5-1, the J call TRBJ2-1, with a tentative D call TRBD1 (7 bases). The CDR3 runs to 15 residues. CDR1 is SGHRS, CDR2 YFSETQ, per germline. CDR3 nucleotide sequence: TGCGCCAGCAGGGCCGGGACAGCGGGCCTCATGGAGCTGTTCTTC. This codes for CASRAGTAGLMELFF.

This clonotype came up a few times. V usage is TRBV29-1 and J usage is TRBJ2-2, with 10 bases that match TRBD1. Germline CDR1 reads SQVTM; CDR2 reads ANQGSEA. This CDR3 is 14 amino acids long. V trimming: 7 bases; J trimming: 7 bases; junction bases outside the gene matches: 9. DNA for the CDR3: TGCAGCGAGGGACAGGGGAATTGTATCGGGGAGCTGTTTTTT. This gives the protein CSEGQGNCIGELFF.

V and J are TRBV30 and TRBJ2-1; TRBD2 aligns across 9 bases. This CDR3 region has 16 residues. Germline V gives CDR1 GTSNPN, CDR2 SVGIG (reference sequence). Trimming removed 3 bases from V and 5 bases from J; junction bases left unmatched: 11. CDR3 residues: CAWSALAGPWDNEQFF. The CDR3 DNA sequence: TGTGCCTGGAGCGCCCTAGCGGGGCCATGGGACAATGAGCAGTTCTTC.

The V and J genes are TRBV2 and TRBJ2-7; 7 nucleotides align to TRBD2. The germline V gene has CDR1 SNHLY and CDR2 FYNNEI. V was pared by 11 bases and J by 4 bases, with 8 bases of the junction left unmatched. The CDR3 sequence is 12 residues long. The CDR3 sequence is CASRDYRYEQYF. The CDR3 coding sequence is TGTGCCTCACGGGACTACCGTTACGAGCAGTACTTC. Combining the CDR3 with reference TRBV2 and TRBJ2-7 gives the whole variable domain EPEVTQTPSHQVTQMGQEVILRCVPISNHLYFYWYRQILGQKVEFLVSFYNNEISEKSEIFDDQFSVERPDGSNFTLKIRSTKLEDSAMYFCASRDYRYEQYFGPGTRLTVT.

The chain carries TRBV5-1 and TRBJ2-5, with 8 positions matching TRBD1. Germline CDR1 reads SGHRS; CDR2 reads YFSETQ. Trimming took 2 bases from V and 3 from J; bases not matched to a gene: 3. This CDR3 has 14 residues. Here the CDR3 DNA reads TGCGCCAGCAGCTTACTGACAGGGGAAGAGACCCAGTACTTC. This translates into CASSLLTGEETQYF.

The table lists this clonotype with a few counts. The junction departs from germline at one end; a sequencing error may be responsible. This chain joins TRBV11-3 and TRBJ2-2; 9 bases fit TRBD2. The CDR3 length is 16 residues. Germline V gene data show CDR1 as SGHNT and CDR2 as YENEEA. CDR3 loop: CASSLERGDRYGELFF. The CDR3, as DNA: TGTGCCAGCAGTTTAGAGCGGGGGGACCGGTACGGGGAGCTGTTTTTT.

The chain uses TRBV10-3 and TRBJ2-7; D perhaps matches TRBD1 (5 bases). CDR1 is ENHRY, CDR2 SYGVKD, per germline. Trimming left V 2 bases short and J 7 bases short, with 6 bases between. CDR3 length: 11 residues. The CDR3 loop reads CAISEGHEQYF. CDR3 coding DNA: TGTGCCATCAGTGAGGGACATGAGCAGTACTTC.

V and J are TRBV11-1 and TRBJ2-5; D not resolved. V was shortened by 1 base and J by 1 base, with 7 bases between the two germline ends. CDR3 length equals 14 residues. In germline, CDR1 is SGHAT, CDR2 FQDESV (reference sequence). The CDR3 DNA is TGTGCCAGCAGCTTAGAGCCGTCCCAAGAGACCCAGTACTTC. It codes for CASSLEPSQETQYF.

This chain connects TRBV20-1 to TRBJ2-1; 10 bases agree with TRBD2. V shed 7 bases and J 6 bases; nucleotides not matched to a gene: 18. The CDR3 runs to 17 residues. CDR1 is DFQATT, CDR2 SNEGSKA, per germline (reference sequence). The CDR3 reads CSEIRALSGRGGNEQFF. The DNA for the CDR3 is TGCAGTGAGATCAGAGCCTTGAGCGGGAGGGGGGGCAATGAGCAGTTCTTC.

The chain recombines TRBV12-3 or TRBV12-4 with TRBJ1-1; no reliable D call. Trimming removed 4 bases from V and 6 bases from J, with 18 bases in between. This CDR3 comprises 15 residues. The CDR3 region has the DNA TGTGCCAGCAGTTCTCCGGGGTCTAGCGGCCCTGAAGCTTTCTTT. This gives the protein CASSSPGSSGPEAFF.

J is TRBJ2-1 and V is TRBV12-3 or TRBV12-4; D remains unclear. The CDR3 contains 15 residues. The ends were cut back, 3 bases at V and 5 bases at J, with 14 bases in the middle. The CDR3 spells CASSFRQAGDNEQFF. The CDR3 DNA follows: TGTGCCAGCAGTTTCCGGCAGGCTGGGGACAATGAGCAGTTCTTC.

V usage is TRBV5-1 and J usage is TRBJ2-3, with a possible D match to TRBD1 (6 bases). The CDR3 totals 15 residues. V was pared by 5 bases and J by 0 bases, with 13 bases between. Germline lookup yields CDR1 SGHRS and CDR2 YFSETQ. CDR3 sequence: CASRDRLSSTDTQYF. In DNA, the CDR3 is TGCGCCAGCAGGGACAGACTCAGTAGCACAGATACGCAGTATTTT.

This CDR3 is CASRPDSFSGNTIYF. CDR3 coding DNA: TGTGCCAGCAGGCCCGACAGTTTCTCTGGAAACACCATATATTTT. The chain joins TRBV14 to TRBJ1-3; maybe TRBD1 (5 bases). The CDR3 runs to 15 residues. In germline, CDR1 is SGHDN, CDR2 FVKESK. V dropped 6 bases and J dropped 0 bases, with 12 bases sitting between them.

This clonotype was detected a few times. V gene TRBV5-1 combines with J gene TRBJ2-7, with 7 bases matching TRBD1. Germline V gene sequence: CDR1 SGHRS, CDR2 YFSETQ. The CDR3 runs to 15 residues. V lost 0 bases and J lost 3; bases outside the gene matches: 6. In DNA form, the CDR3 reads TGCGCCAGCAGCTTGGTGGGACAGCCTAACTACGAGCAGTACTTC. It translates to CASSLVGQPNYEQYF.

Only a few counts were recorded for this clonotype. The rearrangement joins TRBV12-3 or TRBV12-4 to TRBJ2-5; 10 nucleotides match TRBD2. The V and J ends lost 5 bases and 5 bases, in that order; junction bases with no gene match: 14. The CDR3 is 17 residues long. The CDR3 sequence: CASSLLPAGGPGETQYF. The CDR3, as DNA: TGTGCCAGCAGTCTACTCCCAGCGGGAGGGCCGGGGGAGACCCAGTACTTC.

The gene calls are TRBV7-8 and TRBJ1-5, with a possible D match to TRBD1 (6 bases). Trimming stripped 3 bases from V and 5 bases from J, with 11 bases between. Germline CDR1 and CDR2: SGHVS and FQNEAQ. The CDR3 contains 14 residues. The CDR3 DNA is TGTGCCAGCAGCTTCGGACAGCAACATCAGCCCCAGCATTTT. Protein sequence: CASSFGQQHQPQHF.

This clonotype turned up a few times. This chain links TRBV12-3 or TRBV12-4 with TRBJ2-1, with a possible D match to TRBD2 (7 bases). This CDR3 is 16 amino acids long. Between the trimmed V and J ends, which lost 0 bases and 9 bases, there was a span of 18 bases. The CDR3 DNA sequence: TGTGCCAGCAGTTTAGCTTGGAACCCCCGGGGGGCTGAGCAGTTCTTC. Residues: CASSLAWNPRGAEQFF.

J is TRBJ2-3 and V is TRBV29-1, with 8 bases identical to TRBD1. Trimming removed 7 bases from V and 1 base from J; junction bases left unmatched: 10. This CDR3 region has 15 residues. Germline loops: CDR1 SQVTM, CDR2 ANQGSEA. CDR3 region: CSAQGAGGGTDTQYF. Here the CDR3 DNA reads TGCAGCGCTCAGGGGGCAGGGGGCGGCACAGATACGCAGTATTTT.

This clonotype was observed a few times. The chain uses TRBV24-1 and TRBJ1-2, with D possibly TRBD1 on 6 matching bases. This CDR3 is built from 14 residues. CDR1 is KGHDR, CDR2 SFDVKD, per germline. Trimming pared 4 bases from V and 5 bases from J, leaving 13 bases between. The CDR3 sequence is CATSDWTDPYGYTF. In nucleotides, the CDR3 is TGTGCCACCAGTGACTGGACAGACCCATATGGCTACACCTTC.

The table lists this clonotype with a few counts. This chain uses TRBV4-1 with TRBJ2-7; D gene unclear. Germline CDR1 MGHRA, CDR2 YSYEKL. Trimming cost V 0 bases and J 2 bases, with 8 bases left between them. The CDR3 has 14 amino acids. The CDR3 here is CASSQDQGTYEQYF. CDR3 DNA sequence: TGCGCCAGCAGCCAAGATCAAGGGACCTACGAGCAGTACTTC.

This clonotype was seen only a few times. V gene TRBV5-1 combines with J gene TRBJ2-7; no reliable D call. Looked up from germline, CDR1 is SGHRS and CDR2 is YFSETQ. The ends were cut back, 0 bases at V and 3 bases at J, with 10 bases in the middle. This CDR3 contains 14 residues. The CDR3 protein is CASSLERAIYEQYF. The DNA for the CDR3 is TGCGCCAGCAGCTTGGAACGGGCGATCTACGAGCAGTACTTC.

The chain couples TRBV3-1 to TRBJ2-3, with no clear D. Trimming stripped 0 bases from V and 2 bases from J, with 12 bases between. There are 16 residues in the CDR3. Germline assignment: CDR1 LGHDT and CDR2 YNNKEL (reference sequence). The CDR3 reads CASSQEEPMLTDTQYF. Written as DNA, the CDR3 is TGTGCCAGCAGCCAAGAAGAACCGATGCTCACAGATACGCAGTATTTT.

Many counts were recorded for this clonotype. The V call is TRBV7-3, the J call TRBJ2-3, with D possibly TRBD2 on 5 matching bases. V shed 2 bases and J shed 6 bases, with 9 bases lying between them. The germline V gene has CDR1 SGHTA and CDR2 FQGTGA. The length of the CDR3 is 13 residues. CDR3 sequence (DNA): TGTGCCAGCAGCTTACTTGCGGGTGATACGCAGTATTTT. As protein: CASSLLAGDTQYF.

This clonotype was detected a few times. The CDR3 DNA sequence: TGTGCCAGCAGTTTGATGGGACAGATCAACTATGGCTACACCTTC. The encoded protein is CASSLMGQINYGYTF. V usage is TRBV12-3 or TRBV12-4 and J usage is TRBJ1-2; 7 bases match TRBD1. This CDR3 comprises 15 residues. J lost 2 bases, V lost 3 bases, and 6 bases had no gene match.